The 17 T cell receptor beta chains reported below all come from one sample, sequenced in a study of blood T cell repertoires in COVID-19 (dated by TCRdb to about 2020). Library preparation employed the immunoSEQ multiplex PCR assay. TCRdb stores this immuneACCESS table with in-frame sequences only. Part of the clones is absent; in the studies checked, under half of the shortfall reflects unresolved V genes, and no reason is known for the rest. Across this sample there are about 73,000 clones, with about 79% seen only once. More than 4% of the sample goes to the ten largest clones. The sequenced sample was peripheral blood. The receptors originated from a woman aged 55 to 70 with acute or convalescent COVID-19.

The V and J genes are TRBV13 and TRBJ1-5; the match to TRBD1 covers 8 bases. V was clipped by 5 bases and J by 11 bases; unmatched bases: 5. This CDR3 spans 12 amino acids. Germline CDR1 PRHDT, CDR2 FYEKMQ (reference sequence). The chain's CDR3 is CASSKDRGTQHF. The CDR3 nucleotides read TGTGCCAGCAGCAAAGACAGGGGAACCCAGCATTTT.

V is TRBV7-3 and J is TRBJ1-6; D unresolved. Deletions cut 1 base from V and 8 bases from J, with 9 bases between. This CDR3 is 14 amino acids long. The germline V gene has CDR1 SGHTA and CDR2 FQGTGA. CDR3 sequence (DNA): TGTGCCAGCAGCTTAAGCGGGCGTGATTCACCCCTCCACTTT. As protein: CASSLSGRDSPLHF.

The chain uses TRBV7-2 and TRBJ2-7, with a tentative D call TRBD1 (6 bases). CDR1 and CDR2 from the germline V gene are SGHTA and FQGNSA. Trimming shortened V by 3 bases and J by 5 bases, and 17 bases separated the two germline ends. The CDR3 totals 15 residues. The CDR3 loop reads CASSFDRSDPNEQYF. CDR3 coding DNA: TGTGCCAGCAGCTTTGACAGGAGCGATCCCAACGAGCAGTACTTC. The full variable domain, completed using reference TRBV7-2 and TRBJ2-7, is GAGVSQSPSNKVTEKGKDVELRCDPISGHTALYWYRQSLGQGLEFLIYFQGNSAPDKSGLPSDRFSAERTGGSVSTLTIQRTQQEDSAVYLCASSFDRSDPNEQYFGPGTRLTVT.

This clone was found a few times. V and J are TRBV21-1 and TRBJ2-2; the table's D call TRBD1 went unverified against the DNA. TRBV21-1 is a pseudogene locus. The CDR3 runs 15 residues. The CDR3 spells CASSKGQGATGELFF. CDR3 sequence (DNA): TGTGCCAGCAGCAAGGGACAGGGGGCGACCGGGGAGCTGTTTTTT.

This clone is a singleton in its sample. The genes are TRBV4-2 and TRBJ2-2, with D possibly matching TRBD1 (6 bases). The germline V gene encodes CDR1 LGHNA and CDR2 YNFKEQ. This CDR3 comprises 17 residues. Trimming stripped 6 bases from V and 8 bases from J, with 25 bases between. The CDR3 region has the DNA TGTGCCAGCAGTCCCCGGCTGGCGGACCCAGGGGCGGGGGAGCTGTTTTTT. Translating it yields CASSPRLADPGAGELFF.

This sequence joins TRBV18 and TRBJ2-1; no definite D call. The ends were cut back, 1 base at V and 4 bases at J, with 11 bases in the middle. Looked up from germline, CDR1 is KGHSH and CDR2 is LQKENI. This CDR3 has 15 amino acids. The CDR3 region is CASSPQTRPYNEQFF. The CDR3 coding sequence is TGTGCCAGCTCACCACAAACGCGCCCGTACAATGAGCAGTTCTTC.

This rearrangement joins TRBV5-5 to TRBJ2-2, with TRBD1 as a possible D gene (6 bases). The CDR3 contains 14 residues. Germline V gene data show CDR1 as SGHKS and CDR2 as YYEKEE (reference sequence). V lost 0 bases and J lost 7, with 10 bases in between. CDR3: CASSLGTGIGELFF. CDR3 nucleotides: TGTGCCAGCAGCTTGGGTACAGGGATCGGGGAGCTGTTTTTT.

The chain links TRBV28 to TRBJ1-1; D possibly corresponds to TRBD1 (6 bases). Germline CDR1 and CDR2: MDHEN and SYDVKM. V dropped 5 bases and J dropped 1 base, with 14 bases sitting between them. The length of the CDR3 is 15 residues. CDR3 bases: TGTGCCAGCAGTCCCACGCCGACAGGGAACACTGAAGCTTTCTTT. Its protein product is CASSPTPTGNTEAFF.

J is TRBJ1-4 and V is TRBV7-2, with D hard to call. The CDR3 is 15 amino acids. From germline, CDR1 is SGHTA and CDR2 FQGNSA. V was cut by 5 bases and J by 5 bases, with 15 bases left in between. CDR3 protein: CASSPSSQKNEKLFF. CDR3 in DNA: TGTGCCAGCAGCCCTAGCTCTCAGAAAAATGAAAAACTGTTTTTT.

The gene calls are TRBV5-4 and TRBJ1-2; perhaps TRBD1 as D (5 bases). There are 12 residues in the CDR3. Per the germline V gene, CDR1 is SGHNT and CDR2 is YYREEE (reference sequence). Trimming stripped 0 bases from V and 6 bases from J, with 6 bases between. The CDR3 spells CASSLGQNGYTF. The CDR3 DNA is TGTGCCAGCAGCTTGGGACAGAATGGCTACACCTTC.

V gene TRBV19 combines with J gene TRBJ1-4, with 9 bases aligning to TRBD1. Germline assignment: CDR1 LNHDA and CDR2 SQIVND (reference sequence). The CDR3 contains 19 residues. V dropped 0 bases and J dropped 3; count of bases not matched to a gene: 11. CDR3 nucleotides: TGTGCCAGTAGTATAGACATTCGGGACAGGGAAGAATCTAATGAAAAACTGTTTTTT. It is translated as CASSIDIRDREESNEKLFF.

The rearrangement joins TRBV19 to TRBJ1-5; 9 bases are a match to TRBD1. The CDR3 totals 17 residues. Germline V gives CDR1 LNHDA, CDR2 SQIVND (reference sequence). V gave up 6 bases and J gave up 0 bases; unmatched junction bases: 9. CDR3 DNA sequence: TGTGCCAGTAGGGGGGGGGACAGGGAATATAGCAATCAGCCCCAGCATTTT. It specifies CASRGGDREYSNQPQHF. Based on the CDR3 plus reference TRBV19 and TRBJ1-5, the full variable domain is DGGITQSPKYLFRKEGQNVTLSCEQNLNHDAMYWYRQDPGQGLRLIYYSQIVNDFQKGDIAEGYSVSREKKESFPLTVTSAQKNPTAFYLCASRGGDREYSNQPQHFGDGTRLSIL.

The chain combines TRBV27 with TRBJ2-3; 10 nucleotides line up with TRBD2. This CDR3 has 18 amino acids. The V gene's germline CDR1 is MNHEY and CDR2 SMNVEV (reference sequence). With V trimmed by 5 bases and J by 4 bases, 15 bases remained unmatched. Here the CDR3 DNA reads TGTGCCAGCAGTCCATCCCCCCTAGCGGGAGTAGGCTCAGATACGCAGTATTTT. This sequence encodes CASSPSPLAGVGSDTQYF.

V is TRBV18 and J is TRBJ1-2, with D hard to call. Looked up from germline, CDR1 is KGHSH and CDR2 is LQKENI. CDR3 length: 15 residues. V gave up 2 bases and J gave up 1 base, with 11 bases separating them. CDR3 in amino acids: CASSPSRGSNYGYTF. CDR3 nucleotide sequence: TGTGCCAGCTCACCAAGCCGGGGAAGTAACTATGGCTACACCTTC.

This chain links TRBV21-1 with TRBJ1-1. TRBV21-1 counts as a pseudogene. The CDR3 is made up of 17 amino acids. The CDR3 nucleotides read TGTGCCAGCAGCAGTAAAAGAGATAAAGCGAGGAACACTGAAGCTTTCTTT. Amino acid sequence: CASSSKRDKARNTEAFF.

This clone was counted only a few times. The chain carries TRBV6-2 or TRBV6-3 and TRBJ1-1; a weak D match, TRBD1 (6 bases). The ends were cut back, 4 bases at V and 1 base at J, with 10 bases in the middle. This CDR3 has 14 amino acids. Per the germline V gene, CDR1 is MNHEY and CDR2 is SVGEGT. The CDR3 coding sequence is TGTGCCAGCAGTTCTACGACAGGGAACACTGAAGCTTTCTTT. As protein: CASSSTTGNTEAFF.

V is TRBV7-2 and J is TRBJ1-2, with D tentatively TRBD1 (5 bases). With 2 bases removed from V and 4 bases from J, the gap between germline ends came to 11 bases. The germline V gene encodes CDR1 SGHTA and CDR2 FQGNSA. CDR3 length: 14 residues. CDR3 in DNA: TGTGCCAGCAGCTTAACCCTCGACAGCTATGGCTACACCTTC. Translated: CASSLTLDSYGYTF.